The 26 T cell receptor beta chains presented below share a single source sample, sequenced in a study of graft-versus-host responses after intestinal transplantation. No antigen is known for these receptors. Libraries were prepared by immunoSEQ multiplex PCR; TCRdb keeps only in-frame clonotypes and omits some of them. The sample carries 100,000 to 110,000 clones, more than 85% recorded once. The starting material was unstimulated CD4+ T cells sorted from spleen or lymph node cells, obtained before transplant. These receptors originate from a human donor who was the organ donor for an intestinal transplant.

CDR3 sequence: CAWSPLRGGVVDTQYF. CDR3 nucleotides: TGTGCCTGGAGTCCTTTGAGGGGGGGGGTGGTAGATACGCAGTATTTT. The rearrangement joins TRBV30 to TRBJ2-3, with D perhaps matching TRBD2 (7 bases). Germline-derived CDR1 and CDR2 are GTSNPN and SVGIG (reference sequence). Trimming shortened V by 2 bases and J by 5 bases, and 20 bases separated the two germline ends. CDR3 length: 16 residues. Using reference TRBV30 and TRBJ2-3 for the parts outside the CDR3, the full variable domain is SQTIHQWPATLVQPVGSPLSLECTVEGTSNPNLYWYRQAAGRGLQLLFYSVGIGQISSEVPQNLSASRPQDRQFILSSKKLLLSDSGFYLCAWSPLRGGVVDTQYFGPGTRLTVL.

This chain links TRBV18 with TRBJ1-1, with D perhaps TRBD1 (5 bases). V was shortened by 4 bases and J by 3 bases, with 6 bases between the two germline ends. This CDR3 comprises 12 residues. Germline V gene sequence: CDR1 KGHSH, CDR2 LQKENI. The CDR3 bases are TGTGCCAGCTCACAGGGGCACACTGAAGCTTTCTTT. Residues: CASSQGHTEAFF. The variable domain in full, completed from reference TRBV18 and TRBJ1-1, reads NAGVMQNPRHLVRRRGQEARLRCSPMKGHSHVYWYRQLPEEGLKFMVYLQKENIIDESGMPKERFSAEFPKEGPSILRIQQVVRGDSAAYFCASSQGHTEAFFGQGTRLTVV.

The CDR3 region is CASRLTPSFTDHF. DNA for the CDR3: TGTGCCAGCAGGTTGACTCCGTCCTTCACCGACCACTTT. V usage is TRBV28 and J usage is TRBJ1-6; D ambiguous. The V gene lost 6 bases and the J gene lost 18 bases, with 21 bases spanning the gap. This CDR3 is built from 13 residues. Germline CDR1 is MDHEN and CDR2 is SYDVKM.

The chain couples TRBV6-4 to TRBJ1-5; D perhaps matches TRBD1 (6 bases). Trimming took off 2 bases at V and 7 bases at J, with 9 bases between the two ends. CDR1 is MRHNA, CDR2 SNTAGT, per germline. This CDR3 has 13 amino acids. The CDR3 sequence is CASSDEGGQPQHF. DNA of the CDR3: TGTGCCAGCAGTGACGAGGGGGGACAGCCCCAGCATTTT.

The chain uses TRBV19 and TRBJ1-1; D not resolved. The length of the CDR3 is 13 residues. V gave up 2 bases and J gave up 0 bases, with 4 bases separating them. Germline V lookup: CDR1 LNHDA, CDR2 SQIVND (reference sequence). The CDR3 loop reads CASSILLNTEAFF. For the CDR3, the DNA is TGTGCCAGTAGTATATTGCTGAACACTGAAGCTTTCTTT.

V is TRBV4-1 and J is TRBJ1-1, with D possibly TRBD1 on 5 matching bases. CDR3 size: 15 residues. Germline lookup yields CDR1 MGHRA and CDR2 YSYEKL. The germline V and J ends were trimmed by 0 bases and 6 bases, with 14 bases remaining between them. The CDR3 loop reads CASSQDRGSSAEAFF. CDR3 DNA: TGCGCCAGCAGCCAAGATCGGGGGTCGAGCGCTGAAGCTTTCTTT.

The V gene is TRBV5-1, the J gene TRBJ1-3, with D uncertain. Germline lookup yields CDR1 SGHRS and CDR2 YFSETQ. V lost 4 bases to trimming and J lost 1 base, with 9 bases between them. The CDR3 contains 14 residues. DNA for the CDR3: TGCGCCAGCAGCCCGTGGGGTTCTGGAAACACCATATATTTT. Protein product: CASSPWGSGNTIYF. Using reference TRBV5-1 and TRBJ1-3 for the parts outside the CDR3, the full variable domain is KAGVTQTPRYLIKTRGQQVTLSCSPISGHRSVSWYQQTPGQGLQFLFEYFSETQRNKGNFPGRFSGRQFSNSRSEMNVSTLELGDSALYLCASSPWGSGNTIYFGEGSWLTVV.

The sample holds one count of this clone. V is TRBV7-9 and J is TRBJ2-2, with D perhaps given as TRBD1 or TRBD2 (5 bases each). The CDR3 is 14 residues long. V was clipped by 4 bases and J by 6 bases, with 12 bases between them. Germline V gene sequence: CDR1 SEHNR, CDR2 FQNEAQ (reference sequence). CDR3 sequence reads: CASSSREIAGELFF. The CDR3 DNA sequence: TGTGCCAGCAGCTCCAGGGAGATCGCCGGGGAGCTGTTTTTT.

The chain joins TRBV29-1 to TRBJ2-1; possible D gene TRBD2, 6 bases. Germline CDR1 SQVTM, CDR2 ANQGSEA. The CDR3 has 13 residues. V lost 6 bases and J 7 bases, leaving 16 bases between the germline ends. DNA of the CDR3: TGCAGCGTGGGATTGACGACTAGGAATGAGCAGTTCTTC. Amino acid sequence: CSVGLTTRNEQFF.

The gene calls are TRBV7-8 and TRBJ1-1; a possible D gene is TRBD1 (5 bases). The CDR3 runs to 14 residues. Per the germline V gene, CDR1 is SGHVS and CDR2 is FQNEAQ. Deletions cut 2 bases from V and 2 bases from J, with 9 bases between. The chain's CDR3 is CASSLFQGNTEAFF. The CDR3 coding sequence is TGTGCCAGCAGCTTATTTCAGGGTAACACTGAAGCTTTCTTT.

V and J are TRBV5-1 and TRBJ1-5, with D unclear. The CDR3 contains 14 residues. The ends were cut back, 3 bases at V and 5 bases at J, with 12 bases in the middle. CDR1 is SGHRS and CDR2 is YFSETQ in the germline V gene. The CDR3 here is CASSSGWGDQPQHF. In DNA form, the CDR3 reads TGCGCCAGCAGCTCCGGGTGGGGAGATCAGCCCCAGCATTTT. Variable domain in full (rest from reference TRBV5-1 and TRBJ1-5): KAGVTQTPRYLIKTRGQQVTLSCSPISGHRSVSWYQQTPGQGLQFLFEYFSETQRNKGNFPGRFSGRQFSNSRSEMNVSTLELGDSALYLCASSSGWGDQPQHFGDGTRLSIL.

The chain links TRBV19 to TRBJ1-2; D remains ambiguous. The CDR3 contains 12 residues. Deletions cut 5 bases from V and 4 bases from J, with 8 bases between. Looked up from germline, CDR1 is LNHDA and CDR2 is SQIVND (reference sequence). CDR3 nucleotides: TGTGCCAGTAGTCTCGTGGGCTATGGCTACACCTTC. Its protein product is CASSLVGYGYTF. Full variable domain (outside the CDR3, taken from reference TRBV19 and TRBJ1-2): DGGITQSPKYLFRKEGQNVTLSCEQNLNHDAMYWYRQDPGQGLRLIYYSQIVNDFQKGDIAEGYSVSREKKESFPLTVTSAQKNPTAFYLCASSLVGYGYTFGSGTRLTVV.

This clone appeared a single time. The chain employs TRBV4-2 and TRBJ2-1; 11 bases are shared with TRBD2. The V gene end was trimmed by 4 bases and the J gene end by 5 bases; junction bases not matched to a gene: 7. CDR3 length: 16 amino acids. Germline values: CDR1 LGHNA, CDR2 YNFKEQ. CDR3 bases: TGTGCCAGCAGCCGCGTCCTAGCGGGGGGAAACAATGAGCAGTTCTTC. It codes for CASSRVLAGGNNEQFF.

This clone has only a few counts. Here the CDR3 reads CALRGGYTF. Here the CDR3 DNA reads TGTGCCCTCAGGGGCGGCTACACCTTC. V is TRBV28 and J is TRBJ1-2; possible D gene TRBD1, 6 bases. The germline V and J ends were trimmed by 11 bases and 8 bases, with 9 bases remaining between them. CDR3 length: 9 residues. Looked up from germline, CDR1 is MDHEN and CDR2 is SYDVKM.

The chain uses TRBV7-9 and TRBJ2-5, with 8 bases aligning to TRBD2. The germline CDR1 and CDR2 sequences are SEHNR and FQNEAQ (reference sequence). This CDR3 is 15 amino acids long. V lost 3 bases, J lost 5 bases, and 8 bases stayed unmatched. The CDR3 sequence is CASSFLPGGGETQYF. CDR3 DNA sequence: TGTGCCAGCAGCTTCCTCCCGGGCGGGGGGGAGACCCAGTACTTC.

The chain recombines TRBV21-1 with TRBJ2-7. TRBV21-1 is a pseudogene segment. This CDR3 region has 15 residues. For the CDR3, the DNA is TGTGCCAGCAGCAAAGAGGGTCGTCGCTCCTACGAGCAGTACTTC. This sequence encodes CASSKEGRRSYEQYF.

This clone came up a few times. The chain has TRBV7-9 and TRBJ1-1, with D possibly TRBD1 on 5 matching bases. Germline CDR1 SEHNR, CDR2 FQNEAQ (reference sequence). V was cut by 6 bases and J by 8 bases, with 7 bases left in between. The CDR3 has 10 residues. The CDR3 here is CASSGGEAFF. The CDR3 region has the DNA TGTGCCAGCAGTGGGGGAGAAGCTTTCTTT. The full variable domain, its missing parts supplied by reference TRBV7-9 and TRBJ1-1, is DTGVSQNPRHKITKRGQNVTFRCDPISEHNRLYWYRQTLGQGPEFLTYFQNEAQLEKSRLLSDRFSAERPKGSFSTLEIQRTEQGDSAMYLCASSGGEAFFGQGTRLTVV.

The chain combines TRBV7-3 with TRBJ2-3, with D tentatively TRBD1 (6 bases). The CDR3 length is 16 residues. Trimming removed 5 bases at V and 1 base at J, with 16 bases between. Germline V gene data show CDR1 as SGHTA and CDR2 as FQGTGA. The CDR3 is CASSANLGAGTDTQYF. The CDR3 bases are TGTGCCAGCAGCGCGAACCTGGGGGCAGGCACAGATACGCAGTATTTT.

The chain joins TRBV28 to TRBJ1-1, with 7 bases aligning to TRBD1. Germline V CDR1 and CDR2: MDHEN, SYDVKM. CDR3 length: 16 amino acids. Losses at the gene ends were 4 bases for V and 1 base for J; bases not matched to a gene: 9. The CDR3 loop reads CASSSFRRDRNTEAFF. In DNA, the CDR3 is TGTGCCAGCAGTTCTTTTCGCCGGGACAGGAACACTGAAGCTTTCTTT.

This chain uses TRBV10-3 with TRBJ2-3; D is unclear. The CDR3 spans 19 residues. Germline V gene data show CDR1 as ENHRY and CDR2 as SYGVKD. Trimming cost V 4 bases and J 0 bases, with 23 bases left between them. The CDR3 DNA reads as TGTGCCATCAGTGGCATCCAAGGATACTGGGGATCTAGCACAGATACGCAGTATTTT. Translating gives CAISGIQGYWGSSTDTQYF.

The chain has TRBV28 and TRBJ1-2, with a possible D match to TRBD1 (6 bases). V lost 8 bases and J lost 4, with 17 bases in between. The germline gives CDR1 MDHEN, CDR2 SYDVKM. The CDR3 is 14 residues long. The CDR3 bases are TGTGCCAGCTATCGGCGGGGGGCCGTCTATGGCTACACCTTC. It yields the protein CASYRRGAVYGYTF.

The chain links TRBV5-4 to TRBJ1-6, with D possibly TRBD1 on 5 matching bases. The V gene lost 4 bases and the J gene lost 5 bases, with 13 bases spanning the gap. Germline lookup yields CDR1 SGHNT and CDR2 YYREEE (reference sequence). The CDR3 spans 15 residues. The CDR3 sequence is CASSPGGGDNSPLHF. CDR3 sequence (DNA): TGTGCCAGCAGCCCCGGGGGTGGGGATAATTCACCCCTCCACTTT.

CDR3 loop: CASSEQGSLHF. The DNA for the CDR3 is TGCGCCAGCAGCGAACAGGGATCCCTCCACTTT. The rearrangement links TRBV5-1 to TRBJ1-6; TRBD1 might be the D (6 bases). V lost 4 bases and J 14 bases, leaving 10 bases between the germline ends. Germline V lookup: CDR1 SGHRS, CDR2 YFSETQ. The length of the CDR3 is 11 residues.

This clone was recorded a few times. The chain employs TRBV30 and TRBJ1-6; the D gene is possibly TRBD1 (5 bases). CDR3 length: 13 residues. Germline values: CDR1 GTSNPN, CDR2 SVGIG (reference sequence). V lost 5 bases and J 8 bases, leaving 13 bases between the germline ends. Here the CDR3 reads CAWALLGDSPLHF. The CDR3 region has the DNA TGTGCCTGGGCCCTCTTGGGGGATTCACCCCTCCACTTT.

J is TRBJ2-1 and V is TRBV6-1, with unresolved D. Deletions cut 4 bases from V and 4 bases from J, with 20 bases between. Germline CDR1 and CDR2: MNHNS and SASEGT. The CDR3 has 17 residues. CDR3 in amino acids: CASSGVPGRIGYNEQFF. CDR3 sequence (DNA): TGTGCCAGCAGTGGGGTTCCGGGTAGGATCGGTTACAATGAGCAGTTCTTC.

This sequence joins TRBV11-2 and TRBJ2-3, with 8 bases fitting TRBD2. The V gene end was trimmed by 5 bases and the J gene end by 1 base; junction bases not matched to a gene: 11. Per germline, CDR1 SGHAT and CDR2 FQNNGV. The CDR3 sequence is 17 residues long. The CDR3 DNA is TGTGCCAGCAGCCCCGTTACGGGGGGGATGGGCACAGATACGCAGTATTTT. Translating gives CASSPVTGGMGTDTQYF.